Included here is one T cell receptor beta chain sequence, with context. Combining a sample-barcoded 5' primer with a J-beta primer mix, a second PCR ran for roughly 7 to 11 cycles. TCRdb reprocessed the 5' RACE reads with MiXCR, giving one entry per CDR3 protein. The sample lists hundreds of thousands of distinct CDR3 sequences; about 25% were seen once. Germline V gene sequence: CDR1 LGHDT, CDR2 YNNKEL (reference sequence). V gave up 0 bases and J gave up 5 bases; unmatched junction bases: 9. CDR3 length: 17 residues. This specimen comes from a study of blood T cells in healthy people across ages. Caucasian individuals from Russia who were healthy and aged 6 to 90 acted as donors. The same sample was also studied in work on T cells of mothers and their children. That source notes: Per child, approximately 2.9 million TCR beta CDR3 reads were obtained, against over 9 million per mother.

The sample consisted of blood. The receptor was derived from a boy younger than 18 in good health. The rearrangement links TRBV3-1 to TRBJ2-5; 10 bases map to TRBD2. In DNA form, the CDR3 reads TGTGCCAGCAGCCAAGAGGTAGCGGGAGGAGGCTGGGAGACCCAGTACTTC. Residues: CASSQEVAGGGWETQYF.